This paragraph covers one T cell receptor beta chain sequence. This clonotype was seen repeatedly, ten times or more. The antigen it binds to is not known. No much larger clone exists at a distance of one base, and base qualities are not known. Trimming removed 6 bases from V and 4 bases from J, leaving 19 bases between the germline ends. The cysteine opens and the phenylalanine closes a CDR3 of 14 amino acids. Of all the DNA, just the CDR3 is kept, 42 bases in frame from base 1. Taken from the germline V gene (reference sequence), the CDR1 and CDR2 loops are DFQATT and SNEGSKA. Amplification of TCR beta CDR3 regions was carried out from RNA transcripts. For the first round of RT-PCR on the TCR CDR3, the HTBI primer set was used together with the Qiagen OneStep RT-PCR kit. Libraries were constructed in a second round of multiplex PCR, after which size selection and purification were performed. Sequencing of the libraries was done on an Illumina HiSeq2000 using paired-end 100 bp reads. Per the source publication's procedure: SOAPnuke was used to process the raw data, throwing out any read that contained adapters or uncalled bases, had a mean Phred below 15, or lacked an exact constant-primer or identifier match. COPE v1.2.5 was used to merge high-quality paired reads, and clonotypes were defined as unique nucleotide sequences. MiTCR v1.1 was used to align clonotypes to the IMGT TRBV, TRBD and TRBJ reference segments. Only V-J combinations with frequency above 0.0001, covering 99% to 99.2% of repertoires, were analysed. The TCS score was defined as F50 (clonal expansion) divided by E x V (chaos), with BLOSUM62-based TCRdist calculated between CDR3 peptides within each V-J. Welch's t-statistics and random forest reduced several hundred V-J features to roughly 13, which were used in a naive Bayes classifier (R e1071). TCRdb passed the public sequencing reads through fastp at Q25 and MiXCR, retaining productive beta sequences. When rows share a CDR3 protein, they turn into one entry using the most common DNA and genes. The V and J calls were not made by the authors but by TCRdb's processing. This sample gives approximately 570,000 distinct CDR3 sequences in total; roughly 21% of them show up just once. The ten largest clones add up to approximately 48% of the sample.

The data originate from a study of T cells in Graves' hyperthyroidism and ophthalmopathy (dated by TCRdb to about 2019). For the wider study: Peripheral blood was sampled at the time of initial diagnosis, prior to any treatment. To identify distinguishing TCR V-J signatures, a discovery cohort of around 100 patients was used, comprising some 45 with Graves' ophthalmopathy and 55 to 65 with stable Graves' hyperthyroidism. Prospective prediction of ophthalmopathy was tested in an independent validation cohort of fewer than 20 hyperthyroidism patients and 17 patients who later progressed to ophthalmopathy. For training and testing, the roughly 100 patients in the discovery cohort were randomly divided in a 7:3 ratio. In addition, the study compared T-cell repertoires in thyroid tissue and in blood from roughly 6 Graves' hyperthyroidism patients. Following sampling, methimazole starting at 30 mg daily was given to hyperthyroidism patients, and high-dose intravenous methylprednisolone was given to ophthalmopathy patients. TCR Vbeta CDR3 sequencing of 120 to 150 peripheral blood samples (roughly 41 ophthalmopathy, 75 or so hyperthyroidism and approximately 17 progressor patients) is reported in the paper. The paper's findings and limits, for the study overall: Most expanded thyroid clonotypes (frequency above 0.001) were also detected in blood, suggesting blood repertoires may reflect thyroid immune responses. Sample size was not statistically predetermined, and blinding of investigators to group allocation was not performed. During validation, the model predicted progression to ophthalmopathy a median of about 6.3 months ahead of onset, with around 71% sensitivity and 72% to 85% specificity. Ophthalmopathy was separated from stable hyperthyroidism by a 13 V-J signature model, with around 90% sensitivity and 81% to 82% specificity obtained in cross-validation and 80%/75% obtained in testing.

In the ophthalmopathy patients, disease was moderately to severely active, with a Clinical Activity Score of 3 or more, a NOSPECS grade of 4 or more, and a duration of less than 3 months. Patients with uncontrolled infections, other autoimmune diseases, pregnancy or lactation were excluded. Diagnoses relied on clinical symptoms, serum thyroxine and TRAb, thyroid ultrasound and orbital computed tomography. Ficoll-Paque density gradient centrifugation was used to isolate PBMCs from 9.5 to 10 ml of fresh peripheral blood. Total RNA was extracted with Trizol reagent, and quality was checked on an Agilent 2100 Bioanalyzer.

The chain is assembled from TRBV20-1 and TRBJ2-7; 6 matching bases give a weak D call of TRBD1. The sample comprised blood. This TCR came from a man aged 40-55 years with Graves' ophthalmopathy. Read as DNA, the sequence is TGCAGTGCCGTAGGACAGCCAAGTGCTTACGAGCAGTACTTC. It encodes CSAVGQPSAYEQYF.